Below, 26 T cell receptor beta chains from the same sample are listed, as sequenced in a study of OX40 agonist ivuxolimab in advanced cancers. The data were produced by immunoSEQ multiplex PCR, yet TCRdb's version contains in-frame clones alone and is incomplete. The sample holds 80,000 to 100,000 clones, 90% to 95% seen once. The material sequenced was CD4+ or CD8+ T cells sorted from blood, taken in a trial of the OX40 agonist ivuxolimab. Source of these receptors: an adult with an advanced solid tumor such as melanoma, head and neck, liver or kidney cancer.

The chain uses TRBV25-1 and TRBJ2-7, with a tentative D call TRBD1 (5 bases). In germline, CDR1 is MGHDK, CDR2 SYGVNS. This CDR3 contains 15 residues. Trimming removed 6 bases from V and 2 bases from J, with 17 bases in between. CDR3 bases: TGTGCCAGCAGGCTCCAGGGATGTATCCCCTACGAGCAGTACGTC. Protein sequence: CASRLQGCIPYEQYV.

The genes are TRBV28 and TRBJ1-5; D might be TRBD1 (5 bases). The CDR3 runs to 15 residues. V lost 5 bases to trimming and J lost 4 bases, with 15 bases between them. In germline, CDR1 is MDHEN, CDR2 SYDVKM. The CDR3 loop is CASSTGTVINQPQHF. DNA for the CDR3: TGTGCCAGCAGTACCGGGACGGTCATAAATCAGCCCCAGCATTTT.

V and J are TRBV11-3 and TRBJ1-6, with 7 bases matching TRBD1. V trimming: 4 bases; J trimming: 4 bases; junction bases outside the gene matches: 1. The CDR3 spans 14 residues. CDR1 SGHNT and CDR2 YENEEA come from the germline V gene. CDR3 nucleotide sequence: TGTGCCAGCAGCTCAGGGGGTTATAATTCACCCCTCCACTTT. Translating it yields CASSSGGYNSPLHF. The whole variable domain, remainder taken from reference TRBV11-3 and TRBJ1-6, is EAGVVQSPRYKIIEKKQPVAFWCNPISGHNTLYWYLQNLGQGPELLIRYENEEAVDDSQLPKDRFSAERLKGVDSTLKIQPAELGDSAVYLCASSSGGYNSPLHFGNGTRLTVT.

The chain recombines TRBV6-6 with TRBJ1-2, with D perhaps TRBD1 (6 bases). V was clipped by 10 bases and J by 4 bases, with 16 bases between them. The CDR3 is 13 amino acids. Per germline, CDR1 MNHNY and CDR2 SVGAGI (reference sequence). The CDR3 DNA sequence: TGTGCCACCAAGCCTGGGGGGCCCTATGGCTACACCTTC. Amino acids: CATKPGGPYGYTF.

The CDR3 region has the DNA TGTGCCATCAGTGAGTCGACCCAGAAAAACATTCAGTACTTC. This sequence encodes CAISESTQKNIQYF. V usage is TRBV10-3 and J usage is TRBJ2-4; D is undetermined. The V gene's germline CDR1 is ENHRY and CDR2 SYGVKD. CDR3 length: 14 amino acids. Trimming stripped 0 bases from V and 4 bases from J, with 7 bases between.

The chain couples TRBV30 to TRBJ1-1; no clear D gene. The CDR3 sequence is 12 residues long. V was cut by 8 bases and J by 8 bases, with 18 bases left in between. CDR1 and CDR2 (germline): GTSNPN, SVGIG (reference sequence). CDR3 in amino acids: CALRMPKPEAFF. Written as DNA, the CDR3 is TGTGCCCTTCGAATGCCCAAGCCCGAAGCTTTCTTT.

The rearrangement uses TRBV6-5 and TRBJ1-2, with D hard to call. CDR3 length: 12 residues. V was clipped by 4 bases and J by 5 bases, with 8 bases between them. In germline, CDR1 is MNHEY, CDR2 SVGAGI. CDR3 in amino acids: CASSSDLYGYTF. CDR3 nucleotides: TGTGCCAGCAGTTCGGATTTATATGGCTACACCTTC.

The CDR3 is CASKVALGAGYRGYTF. The CDR3 nucleotides read TGTGCCAGCAAGGTAGCCCTGGGGGCTGGATATCGTGGCTACACCTTC. The chain joins TRBV6-6 to TRBJ1-2; the D gene is possibly TRBD1 (6 bases). Germline V gives CDR1 MNHNY, CDR2 SVGAGI (reference sequence). The length of the CDR3 is 16 residues. Trimming removed 7 bases at V and 7 bases at J, with 25 bases between.

The chain carries TRBV6-1 and TRBJ1-2; the D gene is possibly TRBD1 (6 bases). Germline V gene lookup returns CDR1 MNHNS and CDR2 SASEGT. The CDR3 contains 12 residues. V was trimmed by 5 bases and J by 8 bases, leaving 12 bases between them. In DNA form, the CDR3 reads TGTGCCAGCAGTACAAACAGGGTAGGCTACACCTTC. It translates to CASSTNRVGYTF.

Of note for this clone: The sample carries other DNA sequences with the same CDR3. This chain joins TRBV18 and TRBJ1-5, with 7 bases fitting TRBD1. The V gene's germline CDR1 is KGHSH and CDR2 LQKENI. J was trimmed by 4 bases and V by 3 bases; bases with no gene match: 3. There are 14 residues in the CDR3. The CDR3 reads CASSPRQGNQPQHF. The CDR3 DNA sequence: TGTGCCAGCTCACCCCGACAGGGTAATCAGCCCCAGCATTTT.

V is TRBV2 and J is TRBJ2-2; 10 bases match TRBD1. J was trimmed by 4 bases and V by 4 bases; bases with no gene match: 6. Germline CDR1 SNHLY, CDR2 FYNNEI. CDR3 length: 16 amino acids. CDR3 coding DNA: TGTGCCAGCAGTGGACAGACAGGGGGCTTCACCGGGGAGCTGTTTTTT. This encodes CASSGQTGGFTGELFF.

The V and J genes are TRBV19 and TRBJ1-5, with D perhaps matching TRBD1 (6 bases). In germline, CDR1 is LNHDA, CDR2 SQIVND (reference sequence). Trimming shortened V by 5 bases and J by 0 bases, and 11 bases separated the two germline ends. This CDR3 spans 15 amino acids. CDR3: CASSPGQSSNQPQHF. As DNA, the CDR3 is TGTGCCAGTAGTCCCGGACAGAGTAGCAATCAGCCCCAGCATTTT. The entire variable domain, with the rest obtained from reference TRBV19 and TRBJ1-5, is as follows: DGGITQSPKYLFRKEGQNVTLSCEQNLNHDAMYWYRQDPGQGLRLIYYSQIVNDFQKGDIAEGYSVSREKKESFPLTVTSAQKNPTAFYLCASSPGQSSNQPQHFGDGTRLSIL.

V gene TRBV6-6 combines with J gene TRBJ1-2; 8 nucleotides agree with TRBD1. With V trimmed by 9 bases and J by 7 bases, 10 bases remained unmatched. The CDR3 is made up of 13 amino acids. Germline lookup yields CDR1 MNHNY and CDR2 SVGAGI (reference sequence). The CDR3 sequence: CASFRAGGFGYTF. CDR3 DNA sequence: TGTGCCAGTTTCAGGGCAGGGGGCTTTGGCTACACCTTC.

The chain employs TRBV5-1 and TRBJ2-2; 8 bases agree with TRBD1. The CDR3 is 16 amino acids. Trimming at V came to 6 bases and at J to 4 bases, leaving 11 bases not matched to a gene. Germline V CDR1 and CDR2: SGHRS, YFSETQ. This chain's CDR3 is CASTHDSGGGTGELFF. DNA for the CDR3: TGCGCCAGCACCCACGACTCAGGGGGCGGCACCGGGGAGCTGTTTTTT.

The chain links TRBV11-3 to TRBJ2-7; TRBD1 agrees at 8 bases. The CDR3 has 13 amino acids. The germline CDR1 and CDR2 sequences are SGHNT and YENEEA. V was clipped by 4 bases and J by 6 bases; unmatched bases: 5. Here the CDR3 DNA reads TGTGCCAGCAGCTCACGCAGGGGGCTCGAGCAGTACGTC. Translating gives CASSSRRGLEQYV.

The chain uses TRBV6-5 and TRBJ1-4; TRBD1 aligns across 10 bases. The V gene's germline CDR1 is MNHEY and CDR2 SVGAGI. The CDR3 spans 15 residues. V shed 5 bases, J shed 6 bases, and the junction held 6 bases outside the gene matches. The CDR3 spells CASSGTTGGDEKLFF. The DNA for the CDR3 is TGTGCCAGCAGTGGCACGACAGGGGGCGATGAAAAACTGTTTTTT.

V is TRBV28 and J is TRBJ2-5; D unresolved. The V and J ends lost 1 base and 4 bases respectively, with 7 bases between them. The germline CDR1 and CDR2 sequences are MDHEN and SYDVKM. This CDR3 spans 13 amino acids. CDR3 sequence reads: CASSLSGRETQYF. DNA of the CDR3: TGTGCCAGCAGTTTATCTGGCAGAGAGACCCAGTACTTC. Full variable domain (rest looked up from reference TRBV28 and TRBJ2-5): DVKVTQSSRYLVKRTGEKVFLECVQDMDHENMFWYRQDPGLGLRLIYFSYDVKMKEKGDIPEGYSVSREKKERFSLILESASTNQTSMYLCASSLSGRETQYFGPGTRLLVL.

The rearrangement links TRBV30 to TRBJ2-1, with D unresolved. Germline loops: CDR1 GTSNPN, CDR2 SVGIG (reference sequence). V lost 4 bases, J lost 10 bases, and 14 bases lay in between. There are 12 residues in the CDR3. CDR3 residues: CAWTADLREQFF. DNA for the CDR3: TGTGCCTGGACAGCCGACCTCCGGGAGCAGTTCTTC.

The chain has TRBV11-1 and TRBJ2-7, with D hard to call. V lost 1 base and J 4 bases, leaving 8 bases between the germline ends. The germline CDR1 and CDR2 sequences are SGHAT and FQDESV (reference sequence). The length of the CDR3 is 13 residues. This chain's CDR3 is CASSLVQDYEQYF. The CDR3 coding sequence is TGTGCCAGCAGCTTAGTCCAGGATTACGAGCAGTACTTC.

V usage is TRBV7-3 and J usage is TRBJ2-5; D is uncertain. The germline V gene encodes CDR1 SGHTA and CDR2 FQGTGA. The V and J ends lost 0 bases and 7 bases respectively, with 9 bases between them. The length of the CDR3 is 13 residues. The CDR3 nucleotides are TGTGCCAGCAGCTTAACGTCTCCGGGGACCCAGTACTTC. It codes for CASSLTSPGTQYF.

The V and J genes are TRBV6-5 and TRBJ2-7; D gene uncertain. CDR1 is MNHEY and CDR2 is SVGAGI in the germline V gene. The V end lost 6 bases, the J end lost 9 bases, and 12 bases lay between the germline ends. The CDR3 extends over 11 amino acids. The CDR3 coding sequence is TGTGCCAGCAGCCTCGATGAGAGGCAGTACTTC. It translates to CASSLDERQYF.

The V and J genes are TRBV2 and TRBJ2-1; 8 bases line up with TRBD2. Losses at the gene ends were 4 bases for V and 9 bases for J; bases not matched to a gene: 5. CDR1 and CDR2 (germline): SNHLY, FYNNEI. CDR3 length equals 13 residues. The CDR3 DNA follows: TGTGCCAGCAGTGGTGTAGCGGGAAGTGAGCAGTTCTTC. Residues: CASSGVAGSEQFF.

In its sample, this clone was seen a few times. The chain has TRBV7-9 and TRBJ1-2; no reliable D call. The CDR3 has 14 amino acids. The germline CDR1 and CDR2 sequences are SEHNR and FQNEAQ (reference sequence). Trimming cost V 5 bases and J 3 bases, with 13 bases left between them. CDR3 nucleotide sequence: TGTGCCAGCAGCGCCTTAGGGCTCGACTATGGCTACACCTTC. It is translated as CASSALGLDYGYTF.

V is TRBV15 and J is TRBJ1-1, with unresolved D. Germline-derived CDR1 and CDR2 are LNHNV and YYDKDF (reference sequence). This CDR3 spans 14 amino acids. The V end was cut by 1 base, the J end by 4 bases, with 10 bases between. The CDR3 protein is CATSRGGEPTEAFF. DNA for the CDR3: TGTGCCACCAGCAGAGGTGGGGAGCCCACTGAAGCTTTCTTT.

V is TRBV15 and J is TRBJ1-2, with a possible D match to TRBD1 (5 bases). The CDR3 covers 14 residues. The V gene's germline CDR1 is LNHNV and CDR2 YYDKDF (reference sequence). The CDR3, as DNA: TGTGTCCTAAACAGGCACCCCCTCCACTATGGCTACACCTTC. Translation gives CVLNRHPLHYGYTF.

The chain links TRBV5-4 to TRBJ2-7; 14 positions match TRBD2. V lost 3 bases to trimming and J lost 2 bases; unmatched junction nucleotides: 7. The CDR3 runs to 17 residues. Germline CDR1 SGHNT, CDR2 YYREEE (reference sequence). CDR3 nucleotide sequence: TGTGCCAGCAGCTCCGGGACTAGCGGGGGAGAGGCCTACGAGCAGTACGTC. Translation gives CASSSGTSGGEAYEQYV.